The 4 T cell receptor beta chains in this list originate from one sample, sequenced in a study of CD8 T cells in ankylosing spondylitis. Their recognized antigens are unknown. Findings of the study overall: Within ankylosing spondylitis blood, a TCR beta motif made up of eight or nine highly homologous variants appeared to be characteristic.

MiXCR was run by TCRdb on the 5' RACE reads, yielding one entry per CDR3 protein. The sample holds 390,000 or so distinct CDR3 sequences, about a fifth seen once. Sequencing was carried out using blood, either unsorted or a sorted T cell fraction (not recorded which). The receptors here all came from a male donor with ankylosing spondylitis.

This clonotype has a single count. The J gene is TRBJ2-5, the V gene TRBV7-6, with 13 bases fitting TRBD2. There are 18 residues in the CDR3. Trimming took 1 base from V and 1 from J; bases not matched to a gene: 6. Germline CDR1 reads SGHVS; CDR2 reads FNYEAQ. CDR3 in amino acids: CASSLDWTSGSIQETQYF. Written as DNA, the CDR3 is TGTGCCAGCAGCTTAGACTGGACTAGCGGGAGCATCCAAGAGACCCAGTACTTC.

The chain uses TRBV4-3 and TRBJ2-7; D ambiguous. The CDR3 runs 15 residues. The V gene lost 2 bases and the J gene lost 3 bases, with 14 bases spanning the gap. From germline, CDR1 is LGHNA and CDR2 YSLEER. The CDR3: CASSQRADHYYEQYF. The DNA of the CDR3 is TGCGCCAGCAGCCAAAGGGCAGACCATTACTACGAGCAGTACTTC.

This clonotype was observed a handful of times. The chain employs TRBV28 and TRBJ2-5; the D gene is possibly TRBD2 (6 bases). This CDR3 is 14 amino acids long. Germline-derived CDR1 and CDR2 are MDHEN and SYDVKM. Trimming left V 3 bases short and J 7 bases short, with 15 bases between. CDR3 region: CASSLIRMGGTQYF. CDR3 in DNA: TGTGCCAGCAGTTTGATAAGGATGGGGGGGACCCAGTACTTC.

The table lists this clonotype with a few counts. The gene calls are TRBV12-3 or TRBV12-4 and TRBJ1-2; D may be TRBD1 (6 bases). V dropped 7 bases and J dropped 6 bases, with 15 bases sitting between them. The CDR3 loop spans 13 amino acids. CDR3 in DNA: TGTGCCAGCACCGGACAGATAATACATGGCTACACCTTC. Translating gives CASTGQIIHGYTF.